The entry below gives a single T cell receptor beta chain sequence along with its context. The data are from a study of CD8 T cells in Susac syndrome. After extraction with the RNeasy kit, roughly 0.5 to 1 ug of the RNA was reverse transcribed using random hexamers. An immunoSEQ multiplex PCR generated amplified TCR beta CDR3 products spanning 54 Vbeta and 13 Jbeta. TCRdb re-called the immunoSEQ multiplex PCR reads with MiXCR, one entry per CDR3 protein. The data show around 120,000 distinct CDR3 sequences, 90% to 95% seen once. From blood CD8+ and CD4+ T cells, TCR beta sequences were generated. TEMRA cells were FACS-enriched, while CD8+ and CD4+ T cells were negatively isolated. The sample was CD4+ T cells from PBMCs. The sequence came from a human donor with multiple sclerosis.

The CDR3 coding sequence is TGCGCCAGCAACAGGAACACCGGGGAGCTGTTTTTT. As protein: CASNRNTGELFF. V is TRBV5-1 and J is TRBJ2-2; no definite D call. V lost 6 bases, J lost 1 base, and 4 bases lay in between. Germline lookup yields CDR1 SGHRS and CDR2 YFSETQ. This CDR3 has 12 residues.